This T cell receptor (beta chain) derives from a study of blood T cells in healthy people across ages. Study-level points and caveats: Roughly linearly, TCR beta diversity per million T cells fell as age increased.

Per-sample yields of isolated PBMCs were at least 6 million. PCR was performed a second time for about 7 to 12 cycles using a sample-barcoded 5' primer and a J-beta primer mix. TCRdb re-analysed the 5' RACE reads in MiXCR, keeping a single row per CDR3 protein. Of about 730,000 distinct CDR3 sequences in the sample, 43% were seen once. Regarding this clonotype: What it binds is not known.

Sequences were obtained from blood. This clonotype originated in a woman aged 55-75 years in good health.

The CDR3 sequence is CASSLWGAVMNTEAFF. The CDR3 coding sequence is TGCGCCAGCAGCTTGTGGGGTGCAGTAATGAACACTGAAGCTTTCTTT. The chain employs TRBV5-1 and TRBJ1-1, with D hard to call. The CDR3 has 16 amino acids. Per germline, CDR1 SGHRS and CDR2 YFSETQ. The V and J ends lost 1 base and 0 bases respectively, with 13 bases between them.